Below, 28 T cell receptor beta chains from the same sample are listed, as sequenced in a study of T cell repertoires in cytomegalovirus infection. MiXCR, applied by TCRdb to the reads, yields one record per CDR3 protein. Found here are around 500,000 distinct CDR3 sequences, more than 40% of them singletons; the top ten hold about 39%. These receptors have no known antigen. Sequenced here: cultured PBMCs, sampled from culture after CMV antigen stimulation. These receptors were collected from a human donor in good health (CMV status not recorded). Some clones in this sample may be carry-over from other donors' samples.

The table lists this clonotype with a few counts. The chain uses TRBV7-2 and TRBJ1-5; D may be TRBD1 (6 bases). CDR1 is SGHTA, CDR2 FQGNSA, per germline. The CDR3 runs to 14 residues. V lost 5 bases, J lost 5 bases, and 13 bases lay in between. In DNA form, the CDR3 reads TGTGCCAGCAGCACCCAGGGGCCTGATCAGCCCCAGCATTTT. It codes for CASSTQGPDQPQHF.

This clonotype was seen only a few times. The chain employs TRBV12-3 or TRBV12-4 and TRBJ2-1; D is unresolved. With 6 bases removed from V and 7 bases from J, the gap between germline ends came to 16 bases. There are 14 residues in the CDR3. CDR3 in DNA: TGTGCCAGCAGAATGGGCCAAGCTGGGAATGAGCAGTTCTTC. This codes for CASRMGQAGNEQFF.

The chain couples TRBV27 to TRBJ2-1; 9 bases fit TRBD1. Germline assignment: CDR1 MNHEY and CDR2 SMNVEV (reference sequence). This CDR3 contains 15 residues. With V trimmed by 4 bases and J by 6 bases, 7 bases remained unmatched. CDR3 DNA: TGTGCCAGCAGTTCACCGGGACAGGGATCCAATGAGCAGTTCTTC. This codes for CASSSPGQGSNEQFF.

The genes are TRBV18 and TRBJ2-1, with D possibly called TRBD1 or TRBD2 (6 bases each). Germline CDR1 is KGHSH and CDR2 is LQKENI. The CDR3 is made up of 18 amino acids. Trimming took off 0 bases at V and 0 bases at J, with 15 bases between the two ends. CDR3 DNA: TGTGCCAGCTCACCACCCGGGGTGGGGGGCAGCTCCTACAATGAGCAGTTCTTC. This codes for CASSPPGVGGSSYNEQFF.

The rearrangement joins TRBV27 to TRBJ1-5, with D unresolved. Trimming stripped 0 bases from V and 4 bases from J, with 10 bases between. Germline V lookup: CDR1 MNHEY, CDR2 SMNVEV (reference sequence). This CDR3 has 15 amino acids. The CDR3 spells CASSLSNRPNQPQHF. CDR3 DNA: TGTGCCAGCAGTTTATCAAACCGACCTAATCAGCCCCAGCATTTT.

This chain joins TRBV18 and TRBJ2-5, with D perhaps matching TRBD1 (5 bases). This CDR3 is 12 amino acids long. Germline V gene sequence: CDR1 KGHSH, CDR2 LQKENI. The V gene lost 11 bases and the J gene lost 3 bases, with 13 bases spanning the gap. The CDR3 DNA reads as TGTGCCTGGTCTAGACAGAAAGAGACCCAGTACTTC. This codes for CAWSRQKETQYF.

V gene TRBV6-2 or TRBV6-3 combines with J gene TRBJ2-7, with 11 nucleotides matching TRBD2. Trimming removed 2 bases from V and 1 base from J; junction bases left unmatched: 10. Germline loops: CDR1 MNHEY, CDR2 SVGEGT. This CDR3 contains 18 residues. The DNA for the CDR3 is TGTGCCAGCAGTTACCCTGGGACTAGCGGCCCCCTTTCCTACGAGCAGTACTTC. This translates into CASSYPGTSGPLSYEQYF.

The chain carries TRBV29-1 and TRBJ1-1; weak D call: TRBD1 (5 bases). This CDR3 contains 13 residues. Between the trimmed V and J ends, which lost 7 bases and 1 base, there was a span of 13 bases. Germline V CDR1 and CDR2: SQVTM, ANQGSEA. The CDR3 region is CSAQVGGNTEAFF. CDR3 coding DNA: TGCAGCGCCCAAGTGGGGGGGAACACTGAAGCTTTCTTT.

This clonotype showed up just a few times. This chain connects TRBV6-1 to TRBJ1-4; a weak D match, TRBD1 (5 bases). CDR1 and CDR2 (germline): MNHNS, SASEGT. Trimming pared 8 bases from V and 5 bases from J, leaving 12 bases between. There are 13 residues in the CDR3. DNA for the CDR3: TGTGCCAGCCAGAGACAGACAAATGAAAAACTGTTTTTT. Protein product: CASQRQTNEKLFF.

This clonotype was counted a few times. The rearrangement joins TRBV19 to TRBJ1-4; D gene ambiguous. V lost 6 bases to trimming and J lost 3 bases, with 8 bases between them. This CDR3 contains 13 residues. CDR1 LNHDA and CDR2 SQIVND come from the germline V gene (reference sequence). The CDR3: CASSPRANEKLFF. The CDR3 coding sequence is TGTGCCAGTAGCCCTCGTGCTAATGAAAAACTGTTTTTT.

The genes are TRBV23-1 and TRBJ2-7; TRBD1 matches at 7 bases. Being an ORF, TRBV23-1 has a function that is uncertain. The J segment lost 1 base and the V segment lost 3 bases, leaving 21 bases of the junction unmatched. The CDR3 is 20 amino acids. Here the CDR3 reads CASSHPPGTVKTKASYEQYF. In DNA form, the CDR3 reads TGCGCCAGCAGTCACCCTCCAGGGACAGTCAAGACCAAGGCATCCTACGAGCAGTACTTC.

The chain recombines TRBV7-2 with TRBJ1-2, with a weak D call TRBD1 (6 bases). The CDR3 extends over 15 amino acids. V lost 4 bases, J lost 3 bases, and 15 bases lay in between. Germline CDR1 SGHTA, CDR2 FQGNSA. The CDR3 DNA sequence: TGTGCCAGCAGCTCCACAGGGATGGATTACTATGGCTACACCTTC. Translated, it gives CASSSTGMDYYGYTF.

The CDR3 spells CASSHPWAGAPDEQYF. The CDR3 bases are TGCGCCAGCAGCCATCCCTGGGCCGGCGCCCCTGACGAGCAGTACTTC. This chain joins TRBV4-1 and TRBJ2-7; unclear D gene. Per the germline V gene, CDR1 is MGHRA and CDR2 is YSYEKL. The CDR3 runs to 16 residues. Trimming shortened V by 3 bases and J by 5 bases, and 20 bases separated the two germline ends.

This clonotype was found a few times. The CDR3 spells CASSATGATDTQYF. The CDR3 DNA follows: TGTGCCAGCAGCGCGACAGGGGCCACAGATACGCAGTATTTT. The gene calls are TRBV7-2 and TRBJ2-3; 8 bases agree with TRBD1. Trimming removed 5 bases from V and 2 bases from J; junction bases left unmatched: 3. The germline CDR1 and CDR2 sequences are SGHTA and FQGNSA. The CDR3 contains 14 residues.

The V and J genes are TRBV7-9 and TRBJ2-6; D gene ambiguous. The V gene lost 1 base and the J gene lost 0 bases, with 7 bases spanning the gap. The CDR3 is made up of 16 amino acids. Per germline, CDR1 SEHNR and CDR2 FQNEAQ (reference sequence). Here the CDR3 reads CASSLDLLSGANVLTF. CDR3 bases: TGTGCCAGCAGCTTAGATTTGCTCTCTGGGGCCAACGTCCTGACTTTC.

The chain recombines TRBV2 with TRBJ1-5; no clear D gene. The CDR3 contains 13 residues. Per the germline V gene, CDR1 is SNHLY and CDR2 is FYNNEI. Trimming pared 4 bases from V and 5 bases from J, leaving 9 bases between. The CDR3 DNA follows: TGTGCCAGCAGTGGGTCCCTCTATCAGCCCCAGCATTTT. Protein: CASSGSLYQPQHF.

The chain is built from TRBV28 and TRBJ1-1; 8 bases align to TRBD1. Germline CDR1 and CDR2: MDHEN and SYDVKM. Trimming at V came to 6 bases and at J to 5 bases, leaving 8 bases not matched to a gene. CDR3 length: 14 amino acids. CDR3: CASSRGQGRTEAFF. The CDR3 bases are TGTGCCAGCAGCAGGGGGCAGGGGCGAACTGAAGCTTTCTTT.

The chain has TRBV7-6 and TRBJ1-2; tentatively, D is TRBD1 (5 bases). CDR1 SGHVS and CDR2 FNYEAQ come from the germline V gene. V was pared by 4 bases and J by 7 bases, with 13 bases between. The CDR3 covers 13 residues. This chain's CDR3 is CASSSRDGSGYTF. CDR3 in DNA: TGTGCCAGCAGCTCCAGGGATGGTAGTGGCTACACCTTC.

The chain is built from TRBV18 and TRBJ2-3, with D uncertain. Trimming pared 0 bases from V and 4 bases from J, leaving 14 bases between. Germline assignment: CDR1 KGHSH and CDR2 LQKENI. This CDR3 is built from 16 residues. This CDR3 is CASSPPSNQPPDTQYF. In nucleotides, the CDR3 is TGTGCCAGCTCACCACCTAGCAATCAACCCCCAGATACGCAGTATTTT.

The chain carries TRBV7-2 and TRBJ1-2; D call uncertain. CDR3 length: 12 residues. Looked up from germline, CDR1 is SGHTA and CDR2 is FQGNSA. With 5 bases removed from V and 6 bases from J, the gap between germline ends came to 10 bases. This CDR3 reads CASSERSHGYTF. DNA for the CDR3: TGTGCCAGCAGCGAAAGATCCCATGGCTACACCTTC.

This clonotype has only a few counts. Its ends do not fully match the called genes, so a read error is possible. V usage is TRBV4-1 and J usage is TRBJ2-1, with TRBD1 matching over 8 bases. The CDR3 runs to 15 residues. Germline CDR1 MGHRA, CDR2 YSYEKL. As DNA, the CDR3 is TGCGCCAGCAGTCTATCTTGGACAGGGCGGTATGAGCAGTTTTTC. Amino acid sequence: CASSLSWTGRYEQFF.

This clonotype was seen just once. One end of the junction does not line up with germline, which may come from a read error. V gene TRBV27 combines with J gene TRBJ2-5, with 8 bases that match TRBD2. CDR1 is MNHEY and CDR2 is SMNVEV in the germline V gene (reference sequence). The CDR3 has 14 amino acids. The DNA of the CDR3 is TGTGCCAGCCGTTTTGCGGGAGGAGAGGAGACCCAGTACTTC. It is translated as CASRFAGGEETQYF.

As to this clonotype: One end of the junction does not line up with germline, which may come from a read error. This rearrangement joins TRBV4-1 to TRBJ2-7, with 7 bases matching TRBD2. The CDR3 loop spans 14 amino acids. CDR1 and CDR2 from the germline V gene are MGHRA and YSYEKL. In DNA, the CDR3 is TGCGCCAACAGCCCTAAAGCGGGATCCTACGAGCAGTACTTC. Its protein product is CANSPKAGSYEQYF.

The chain links TRBV6-6 to TRBJ2-7; possibly TRBD1 for D (6 bases). Germline-derived CDR1 and CDR2 are MNHNY and SVGAGI (reference sequence). Trimming removed 2 bases at V and 3 bases at J, with 11 bases between. The CDR3 is 14 amino acids. As DNA, the CDR3 is TGTGCCAGCAGTTACAGCTGGACAGACTACGAGCAGTACTTC. This sequence encodes CASSYSWTDYEQYF.

This clonotype came up a few times. This chain links TRBV7-6 with TRBJ2-3; D is unclear. Trimming stripped 5 bases from V and 0 bases from J, with 12 bases between. Germline CDR1 and CDR2: SGHVS and FNYEAQ. CDR3 length equals 15 residues. The CDR3 loop reads CASSPRGLSTDTQYF. CDR3 DNA: TGTGCCAGCAGCCCCCGTGGCCTGAGCACAGATACGCAGTATTTT. The variable domain in full, with the rest retrieved from reference TRBV7-6 and TRBJ2-3, is GAGVSQSPRYKVTKRGQDVALRCDPISGHVSLYWYRQALGQGPEFLTYFNYEAQQDKSGLPNDRFSAERPEGSISTLTIQRTEQRDSAMYRCASSPRGLSTDTQYFGPGTRLTVL.

This clonotype was recorded a few times. V is TRBV3-1 and J is TRBJ1-2; D remains unclear. Germline CDR1 reads LGHDT; CDR2 reads YNNKEL (reference sequence). V was clipped by 2 bases and J by 4 bases, with 8 bases between them. This CDR3 contains 13 residues. The chain's CDR3 is CASSQYSLYGYTF. CDR3 sequence (DNA): TGTGCCAGCAGCCAATACAGTCTCTATGGCTACACCTTC.

The rearrangement links TRBV4-1 to TRBJ2-1, with 10 bases matching TRBD2. Trimming removed 1 base from V and 5 bases from J; junction bases left unmatched: 8. This CDR3 contains 17 residues. The germline V gene encodes CDR1 MGHRA and CDR2 YSYEKL. This CDR3 reads CASSQGFRTSGNNEQFF. The CDR3 coding sequence is TGCGCCAGCAGCCAAGGGTTCAGGACTAGCGGTAACAATGAGCAGTTCTTC.

V and J are TRBV29-1 and TRBJ2-3; no definite D call. V lost 3 bases, J lost 2 bases, and 9 bases lay in between. The germline V gene has CDR1 SQVTM and CDR2 ANQGSEA. This CDR3 spans 13 amino acids. Written as DNA, the CDR3 is TGCAGCGTTGATCCCACTTTCACAGATACGCAGTATTTT. Its translation is CSVDPTFTDTQYF.